The clone carrying this T cell receptor beta chain qualifies as medium-sized. The antigen is not known. At one of its ends the junction is not consistent with the germline gene, which may arise from a read error. Time point meaning: sample taken at primary tumor resection. The donor population consisted of approximately 79 patients with untreated, early-stage non-small cell lung cancer. Carried by each TCR cDNA molecule was a unique molecular identifier. Each CDR3 protein is one row after TCRdb ran MiXCR on the 5' RACE reads. Of roughly 3,500 distinct CDR3 sequences listed, approximately 5.3% are singletons. The CDR3 spans 15 residues. In germline, CDR1 is DFQATT, CDR2 SNEGSKA (reference sequence). This record comes from a study of spatial heterogeneity in lung cancer. In the study overall: Each time, sequencing found more beta-chain sequences than alpha-chain sequences. Tumor-region counts of TCR transcripts tracked strongly with a T cell module score from matched bulk RNA-seq. Whole-study results and caveats: Tracking of tumor mutation counts was seen in expanded intratumoral alpha and beta TCR counts.

The sequences come from lung tumor tissue, collected at surgery. This sequence originates from a female donor with early-stage non-small cell lung cancer. This chain joins TRBV20-1 and TRBJ2-1; 11 bases fit TRBD2. The CDR3 sequence is CSARELAGDHNEQFF. CDR3 sequence (DNA): TGCAGTGCTCGAGAACTAGCGGGAGATCACAATGAGCAGTTCTTC.